This TCR beta chain was obtained from a study of blood T cell repertoires in COVID-19 (dated by TCRdb to the early 2020s). Some background on the complete study: Collaborator samples came from the United States, Italy and Spain and covered acute and convalescent phases of COVID-19. Subjects who had been exposed to COVID-19, were actively infected with it, or had recovered from it provided the deeply sampled blood TCRbeta repertoires that made up the dataset. Where available, HLA class I and class II types were taken from metadata supplied by the sample provider and were not determined by assay-based typing. A freely available public database, intended as a resource for researchers studying the immune response to SARS-CoV-2, is where the repertoires were released. The samples were drawn from the first 160 participants of the ongoing ImmuneRACE study and from some 1,300 subjects provided by 6 global collaborators. The prospective study material was composed of cDNA or gDNA derived from T cells, B-cell-depleted T cells, or PBMCs. Sample metadata almost always included a de-identified subject ID, COVID-19 status, age in years and sex. Broader findings and caveats from the paper: The amount of clinical and demographic metadata varied by source and participant and was provided uncurated.

The immunoSEQ Assay, a bias-controlled multiplex PCR, was used to amplify TCRbeta CDR3 regions from genomic DNA. The original pipeline was this. The number of nucleated cells in each sample was estimated by amplification of reference gene primers within the assay. Sequence reads were collapsed and filtered to measure the absolute abundance of every unique TCRbeta CDR3 rearrangement. For each sample, productive Simpson clonality was calculated by taking the square root of Simpson's diversity index across productive rearrangements. This immuneACCESS table, as held by TCRdb, lists in-frame sequences with V and J called but not all clones. Of the missing ones, under half trace to an unresolved V gene in checked studies; the others have no known cause. V and J calls plus clone size are reproduced from that table; the DNA served to infer D and trimming. This sample comprises some 66,000 clones, roughly 80% of them detected only once. The ten largest account for about 6.2% of the sample.

Collaborating institutions collected whole blood in K2EDTA tubes following their own protocols. For TCRbeta analysis, collaborator samples were shipped as frozen whole blood, as isolated PBMCs, or as DNA extracted from either sample type. Inclusive of the bounding cysteine and phenylalanine, the CDR3 is 15 residues long. The DNA shown is the 45-base CDR3, in frame from base 1. From the germline V gene (reference sequence), CDR1 is MNHNY and CDR2 is SVGAGI. Compared with germline, V lacks 5 bases and J lacks 8 bases; bases without a gene match: 11. Notes on this clone: What this receptor recognizes is not known. Base quality data are lacking; no much larger clone is found one base away.

The sequenced material came from peripheral blood. The source of this sequence is a man aged 55 to 70 with acute or convalescent COVID-19. The V and J genes are TRBV6-6 and TRBJ1-3; TRBD1 lines up with 8 middle nucleotides. For the CDR3, the sequence is CASSHQPGQADTIYF. The DNA sequence is given as TGTGCCAGCAGTCATCAACCGGGACAGGCTGACACCATATATTTT.